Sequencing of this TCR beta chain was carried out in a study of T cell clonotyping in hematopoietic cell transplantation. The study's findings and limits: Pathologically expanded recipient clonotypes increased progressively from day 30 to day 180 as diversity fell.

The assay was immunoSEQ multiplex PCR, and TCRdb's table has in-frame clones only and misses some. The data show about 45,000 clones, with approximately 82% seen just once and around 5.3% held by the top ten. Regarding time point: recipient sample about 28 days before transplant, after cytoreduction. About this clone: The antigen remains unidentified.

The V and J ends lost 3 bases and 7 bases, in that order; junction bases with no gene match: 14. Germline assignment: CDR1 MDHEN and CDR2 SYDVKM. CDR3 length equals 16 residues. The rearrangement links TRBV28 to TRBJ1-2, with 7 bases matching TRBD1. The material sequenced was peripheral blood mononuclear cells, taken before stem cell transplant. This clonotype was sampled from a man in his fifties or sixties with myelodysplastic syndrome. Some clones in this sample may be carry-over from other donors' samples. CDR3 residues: CASSFALKTGIIGYTF. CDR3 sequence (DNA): TGTGCCAGCAGTTTTGCCCTGAAGACAGGGATTATTGGCTACACCTTC.